A selection of T cell receptor beta chains follows, all from one sample in a study. In TCRdb, the RT-PCR reads were re-called with MiXCR into one record per CDR3 protein. This table holds more than 550,000 distinct CDR3 sequences, 14% found once. Material: memory CD4+ T cells from blood. The source is a female donor in good health, serving as a healthy control. CDR3s include the opening cysteine and the closing phenylalanine or tryptophan. The order of the fields is V gene, D gene, clone size, J gene, CDR3 DNA, CDR3 protein. The D gene is left open where the match is weak. Clone size is shown for a subset of rows, as once, few, many or a class of expanded clone.

TRBV7-8	.	.	TRBJ2-1	TGTGCCAGCAGCTTAGCTGCGAGGGCCCTCGGTGATGAGCAGTTCTTC	CASSLAARALGDEQFF
TRBV7-8	TRBD2	.	TRBJ2-7	TGTGCCAGCAGCTTAGGGTTCCAGCGGGGGCTCGACGAGCAGTACTTC	CASSLGFQRGLDEQYF
TRBV4-2	.	few	TRBJ2-1	TGTGCCAGCAGCCAAGAAGAGAGCTCCTACAATGAGCAGTTCTTC	CASSQEESSYNEQFF
TRBV5-1	TRBD2	many	TRBJ2-3	TGCGCCAGCAGCGGCGGGAGTGAAAGGACGCAGTATTTT	CASSGGSERTQYF
TRBV4-1	TRBD1	many	TRBJ2-4	TGCGCCAGCAGCCAAGGGTCAGGGGGCTCGGACATTCAGTACTTC	CASSQGSGGSDIQYF
TRBV7-9	TRBD1	many	TRBJ2-7	TGTGCCAGCAGCTCCGGGACAGGCCTCTACGAGCAGTACTTC	CASSSGTGLYEQYF
TRBV5-1	.	many	TRBJ2-1	TGCGCCAGCAGCTTGGGCCAGGGGAGCAATGAGCAGTTCTTC	CASSLGQGSNEQFF
TRBV28	TRBD1	.	TRBJ2-7	TGTGCCAGCAGGCCACAGGACAGGGATCCCTACGAGCAGTACTTC	CASRPQDRDPYEQYF
TRBV4-3	.	many	TRBJ1-2	TGCGCCAGCAGCCAAGTCTTGGGGGGAGGCTACACCTTC	CASSQVLGGGYTF
TRBV5-1	.	.	TRBJ1-3	TGCGCCAGCAGCTCAGACCCCTCTGGAAACACCATATATTTT	CASSSDPSGNTIYF
TRBV20-1	.	few	TRBJ1-5	TGCAGTGCTAGAGATGGCTTCCCCGATCAGCCCCAGCATTTT	CSARDGFPDQPQHF
TRBV27	TRBD2	.	TRBJ2-3	TGTGCCAGCAGTTTATCGAGACTAGCGGGGAGCACAGATACGCAGTATTTT	CASSLSRLAGSTDTQYF
TRBV5-1	TRBD1	few	TRBJ2-2	TGCGCCAGCAGCATTCCCGGACAGGGCGATGTTCGGGGGGAGCTGTTTTTT	CASSIPGQGDVRGELFF
TRBV12-3/TRBV12-4	TRBD1	.	TRBJ2-1	TGTGCCAGCAGTTCCCAGGGACAGGGTAGTATACAGTTCTTC	CASSSQGQGSIQFF
TRBV12-3/TRBV12-4	.	.	TRBJ1-5	TGTGCCAGCAGTTTGGGGATGGGACCTAATCAGCCCCAGCATTTT	CASSLGMGPNQPQHF
TRBV18	.	.	TRBJ2-4	TGTGCCAGCTCACCCACCGACTTTAAGGAAAACATTCAGTACTTC	CASSPTDFKENIQYF
TRBV20-1	.	.	TRBJ1-2	TGCAGTGCCCCAAGGGCAGGGATAGGCTACACCTTC	CSAPRAGIGYTF
TRBV7-9	.	.	TRBJ2-1	TGTGCCAGCAGCTCACAGGGGTCCCGGGGGGATGAGCAGTTCTTC	CASSSQGSRGDEQFF
TRBV29-1	TRBD1	few	TRBJ1-2	TGCAGCGTTGAGGGCAGGGGGCTATCCTATGGCTACACCTTC	CSVEGRGLSYGYTF
TRBV20-1	TRBD2	.	TRBJ2-1	TGCAGTGCCCCCTATGGTGGGGGGGCCTACAATGAGCAGTTCTTC	CSAPYGGGAYNEQFF
TRBV13	.	.	TRBJ2-1	TGTGCCAGCAGCTTAGGCCTAGGGATAGGGTACAATGAGCAGTTCTTC	CASSLGLGIGYNEQFF
TRBV15	.	.	TRBJ2-5	TGTGCCACCAGCAGATTAGGCGGGGAGACCCAGTACTTC	CATSRLGGETQYF
TRBV18	.	few	TRBJ1-6	TGTGCCAGCTCACCACGCGAAGGGGGTCACAATTCACCCCTCCACTTT	CASSPREGGHNSPLHF
TRBV29-1	TRBD2	many	TRBJ2-3	TGCAGCGTCGCAATTAGCGGGGGGGCAGATACGCAGTATTTT	CSVAISGGADTQYF
TRBV20-1	.	many	TRBJ1-2	TGCAGTGCTATGGGGTATGGCGGCTACACCTTC	CSAMGYGGYTF
TRBV10-3	.	few	TRBJ2-2	TGTGCCATCAGTGATGGGGCACGAGCGAACACCGGGGAGCTGTTTTTT	CAISDGARANTGELFF
TRBV7-3	.	many	TRBJ2-3	TGTGCCAGCAGCCCCTCGACTAGCACAGATACGCAGTATTTT	CASSPSTSTDTQYF
TRBV7-2	TRBD2	.	TRBJ2-7	TGTGCCAGCAGCAGGGGGTTAGCGGGGGACTCCTACGAGCAGTACTTC	CASSRGLAGDSYEQYF
TRBV29-1	.	many	TRBJ2-3	TGCACCGTCCACTCAGATACGCAGTATTTT	CTVHSDTQYF
TRBV7-8	TRBD1	.	TRBJ2-2	TGTGCCAGCAGCCGACGTTCAGGGGGAGTCAACACCGGGGAGCTGTTTTTT	CASSRRSGGVNTGELFF
TRBV6-1	TRBD2	few	TRBJ2-3	TGTGCCAGCATCTCAGGACTAGCGGGTGAGGATACGCAGTATTTT	CASISGLAGEDTQYF
TRBV7-2	TRBD2	.	TRBJ2-1	TGTGCCAGCAGCTTAGTGGTAGCGGGGGGGCCCAACAATGAGCAGTTCTTC	CASSLVVAGGPNNEQFF
TRBV10-3	.	.	TRBJ2-5	TGTGCCATCAGTGGGAGAGCGGAGACCCAGTACTTC	CAISGRAETQYF
TRBV3-1	.	few	TRBJ1-6	TGTGCCAGCAGCCACCCCCTCGGTGGGGGGAGCGTTTCACCCCTCCACTTT	CASSHPLGGGSVSPLHF
TRBV20-1	TRBD1	few	TRBJ2-7	TGCAGTGCTAGAAGGGGACAGGCCGCATCCTACGAGCAGTACTTC	CSARRGQAASYEQYF
TRBV5-6	.	.	TRBJ1-1	TGTGCCAGCAGCTCCGGACTGAGAAACACTGAAGCTTTCTTT	CASSSGLRNTEAFF
TRBV7-2	.	many	TRBJ2-7	TGTGCCAGCAGCTTAACTTTTGACGGGTACGAGCAGTACTTC	CASSLTFDGYEQYF
TRBV4-2	TRBD1	many	TRBJ2-7	TGTGCCAGCCGACTTCAACAGGACAGGGGAAACGAGCAGTACTTC	CASRLQQDRGNEQYF
TRBV6-4	.	.	TRBJ2-1	TGTGCCAGCTCCCCCAGACTGGAAGAGCAGTTCTTC	CASSPRLEEQFF
TRBV29-1	.	many	TRBJ2-3	TGCAGCGTTGGTCAGGAAGGGGATACGCAGTATTTT	CSVGQEGDTQYF
TRBV7-6	TRBD2	few	TRBJ2-5	TGTGCCAGCAGCTTAGTAGCGGGGGGCTCCAAGGAGACCCAGTACTTC	CASSLVAGGSKETQYF
TRBV18	TRBD1	.	TRBJ2-3	TGTGCCAGCTCACCACCGGGACAGGAGTACACAGATACGCAGTATTTT	CASSPPGQEYTDTQYF
TRBV5-1	TRBD1	many	TRBJ1-1	TGCGCCAGCAGCTCCGGACAGGGGTACCCTCCTGGGAACACTGAAGCTTTCTTT	CASSSGQGYPPGNTEAFF
TRBV12-3/TRBV12-4	.	.	TRBJ2-6	TGTGCCCTGGACTCTGGGGCCAACGTCCTGACTTTC	CALDSGANVLTF
TRBV29-1	.	many	TRBJ1-1	TGCAGCGTCGTCGGGTGGAACACTGAAGCTTTCTTT	CSVVGWNTEAFF
TRBV5-1	TRBD2	.	TRBJ2-7	TGCGCCAGCAGCTTGGTATTAAAGGCGGGGGGATCCTACGAGCAGTACTTC	CASSLVLKAGGSYEQYF
TRBV7-9	.	few	TRBJ2-7	TGTGCCAGCAGCTCCGGATTTAATGGATACGAGCAGTACTTC	CASSSGFNGYEQYF